A single sample gave rise to the 18 T cell receptor beta chains below, sequenced in a study of T and B cells in COVID-19 patients. TRB was amplified from around 250-500 ng of blood genomic DNA. BIOMED2 TRB-A/B primer pools were used in multiplex TRB PCR. TCRdb reanalysed the multiplex PCR reads using MiXCR and keeps one entry per CDR3 protein. The sample includes about 15,000 distinct CDR3 sequences, about 31% of them seen just once. Sequenced material: blood. These receptors originate from a human donor who had recovered from COVID-19.

By its share, this clonotype is medium-sized. The rearrangement uses TRBV29-1 and TRBJ2-2; 8 bases fit TRBD2. Germline-derived CDR1 and CDR2 are SQVTM and ANQGSEA. CDR3 length: 15 amino acids. V was pared by 4 bases and J by 4 bases, with 8 bases of the junction left unmatched. The CDR3 here is CSVAIGRAGTGELFF. The DNA of the CDR3 is TGCAGCGTTGCTATCGGGAGGGCCGGCACCGGGGAGCTGTTTTTT.

Of note for this clonotype: The junction does not match germline at one end; this may be a read error. This sequence joins TRBV15 and TRBJ1-1; 9 bases agree with TRBD1. This CDR3 region has 16 residues. Germline CDR1 reads LNHNV; CDR2 reads YYDKDF (reference sequence). CDR3 nucleotide sequence: TGTGCCACCAGCAGATCTCCACAGGGGGCTAACACTGAAGCTTTGTTT. This translates into CATSRSPQGANTEALF.

The rearrangement joins TRBV12-3 or TRBV12-4 to TRBJ2-2; 9 bases align to TRBD1. The CDR3 consists of 14 residues. Unmatched junction bases numbered 4, after V lost 5 bases and J lost 6 bases. The CDR3 nucleotides read TGTGCCAGCAGTCTACAGGGGGCCGCCGGGGAGCTGTTTTTT. It specifies CASSLQGAAGELFF.

This clonotype was seen more than once but under ten times. V is TRBV27 and J is TRBJ1-3; perhaps TRBD1 as D (5 bases). CDR1 and CDR2 from the germline V gene are MNHEY and SMNVEV (reference sequence). The CDR3 runs to 16 residues. Trimming cost V 6 bases and J 1 base, with 16 bases left between them. CDR3 amino acids: CASRGVTGKSGNTIYF. CDR3 coding DNA: TGTGCCAGCAGAGGTGTAACAGGAAAATCTGGAAACACCATATATTTT.

The V and J genes are TRBV6-4 and TRBJ2-5; 13 bases match TRBD2. CDR1 and CDR2 from the germline V gene are MRHNA and SNTAGT. Trimming removed 3 bases from V and 5 bases from J; junction bases left unmatched: 6. The CDR3 extends over 16 amino acids. In DNA, the CDR3 is TGTGCCAGCAGTGAACTAGCGGGGGGGCTCTTGGAGACCCAGTACTTC. It encodes CASSELAGGLLETQYF.

This clonotype was counted a few times. J is TRBJ1-2 and V is TRBV7-9; possibly TRBD1 for D (6 bases). Germline V gives CDR1 SEHNR, CDR2 FQNEAQ (reference sequence). The ends were cut back, 5 bases at V and 3 bases at J, with 13 bases in the middle. This CDR3 spans 14 amino acids. In nucleotides, the CDR3 is TGTGCCAGCAGCACTGCACAGGGCCACTATGGCTACACCTTC. Translated, it gives CASSTAQGHYGYTF.

This sequence joins TRBV29-1 and TRBJ1-1, with 10 bases identical to TRBD1. Germline values: CDR1 SQVTM, CDR2 ANQGSEA. This CDR3 has 12 residues. The V gene end was trimmed by 4 bases and the J gene end by 7 bases; junction bases not matched to a gene: 3. For the CDR3, the DNA is TGCAGCGTTGGTGGGGACAGGGGTGAAGCTTTCTTT. Encoded protein: CSVGGDRGEAFF.

J is TRBJ1-1 and V is TRBV6-2 or TRBV6-3; D is unclear. Trimming cost V 10 bases and J 1 base, with 13 bases left between them. Germline V gene lookup returns CDR1 MNHEY and CDR2 SVGEGT. The length of the CDR3 is 13 residues. The CDR3 loop reads CATKRLWNTEAFF. CDR3 nucleotide sequence: TGTGCCACCAAAAGGTTGTGGAACACTGAAGCTTTCTTT.

The V and J genes are TRBV7-7 and TRBJ2-1, with D possibly being TRBD2 (7 bases). V lost 1 base, J lost 6 bases, and 13 bases lay in between. CDR1 is SSHAT and CDR2 is FNYEAQ in the germline V gene (reference sequence). This CDR3 has 15 residues. The CDR3 nucleotides read TGTGCCAGCAGCTTAGTGGCGGGGGCCTCCAATGAGCAGTTCTTC. Encoded protein: CASSLVAGASNEQFF.

This clonotype is medium-sized in the sample. V gene TRBV27 combines with J gene TRBJ2-2; D is undetermined. Germline loops: CDR1 MNHEY, CDR2 SMNVEV (reference sequence). V lost 2 bases and J lost 2, with 12 bases in between. The CDR3 has 16 residues. CDR3 amino acids: CASSLSTARNTGELFF. CDR3 in DNA: TGTGCCAGCAGTTTAAGTACAGCAAGAAACACCGGGGAGCTGTTTTTT.

The rearrangement joins TRBV11-3 to TRBJ2-3, with 8 positions matching TRBD1. Losses at the gene ends were 7 bases for V and 2 bases for J; bases not matched to a gene: 8. The CDR3 length is 15 residues. The germline CDR1 and CDR2 sequences are SGHNT and YENEEA. CDR3 DNA: TGTGCCAGCAATTCCCAGGGGGCCCCCACAGATACGCAGTATTTT. This translates into CASNSQGAPTDTQYF.

Only a few counts were recorded for this clonotype. The chain is built from TRBV19 and TRBJ1-5; 11 nucleotides agree with TRBD1. V gave up 10 bases and J gave up 7 bases; unmatched junction bases: 12. CDR1 LNHDA and CDR2 SQIVND come from the germline V gene (reference sequence). The CDR3 has 15 residues. CDR3: CATPDRGLSGQPQHF. For the CDR3, the DNA is TGTGCCACCCCGGACAGGGGGCTATCGGGCCAGCCCCAGCATTTT.

This clonotype counts as medium-sized (0.01 to 0.1%). The V and J genes are TRBV19 and TRBJ2-7; D may match TRBD1 or TRBD2 (5 bases each). Germline values: CDR1 LNHDA, CDR2 SQIVND (reference sequence). The CDR3 consists of 15 residues. The germline V and J ends were trimmed by 2 bases and 1 base, with 12 bases remaining between them. The DNA for the CDR3 is TGTGCCAGTAGTATATCCCCCGGGGCATCCTACGAGCAGTACTTC. Protein product: CASSISPGASYEQYF.

The sample holds a few counts of this clonotype. The chain carries TRBV13 and TRBJ1-2, with D perhaps matching TRBD1 (6 bases). Trimming took 0 bases from V and 5 from J, leaving 13 bases between them. Germline-derived CDR1 and CDR2 are PRHDT and FYEKMQ (reference sequence). This CDR3 has 15 residues. Here the CDR3 reads CASSLGASGAYGYTF. The CDR3 nucleotides read TGTGCCAGCAGCTTAGGAGCTTCAGGGGCTTATGGCTACACCTTC.

The sample holds a few counts of this clonotype. The chain couples TRBV30 to TRBJ2-4; TRBD2 aligns across 9 bases. Germline V gives CDR1 GTSNPN, CDR2 SVGIG (reference sequence). V trimming: 4 bases; J trimming: 3 bases; junction bases outside the gene matches: 7. CDR3 length equals 15 residues. The DNA for the CDR3 is TGTGCCTGGACCAGCGGGGGGAAGGACAAAAACATTCAGTACTTC. Its protein product is CAWTSGGKDKNIQYF.

This clonotype was counted a few times. The chain uses TRBV27 and TRBJ2-1; TRBD2 aligns across 14 bases. The V gene's germline CDR1 is MNHEY and CDR2 SMNVEV (reference sequence). The CDR3 loop spans 15 amino acids. With V trimmed by 3 bases and J by 6 bases, 1 base remained unmatched. The CDR3 is CASSFGTSGGNEQFF. CDR3 in DNA: TGTGCCAGCAGTTTTGGGACTAGCGGGGGCAATGAGCAGTTCTTC.

The gene calls are TRBV7-9 and TRBJ1-3; possible D gene TRBD1, 5 bases. This CDR3 region has 12 residues. CDR1 is SEHNR, CDR2 FQNEAQ, per germline (reference sequence). V gave up 7 bases and J gave up 7 bases, with 11 bases separating them. CDR3 in amino acids: CASNLGGNTIYF. In DNA form, the CDR3 reads TGTGCCAGCAACCTTGGGGGGAACACCATATATTTT. The variable domain in full, with the rest retrieved from reference TRBV7-9 and TRBJ1-3, is DTGVSQNPRHKITKRGQNVTFRCDPISEHNRLYWYRQTLGQGPEFLTYFQNEAQLEKSRLLSDRFSAERPKGSFSTLEIQRTEQGDSAMYLCASNLGGNTIYFGEGSWLTVV.

This clonotype is classed as medium-sized. The rearrangement joins TRBV19 to TRBJ2-2; D ambiguous. CDR3 length: 12 amino acids. Trimming left V 4 bases short and J 6 bases short, with 6 bases between. The germline V gene encodes CDR1 LNHDA and CDR2 SQIVND (reference sequence). CDR3 in DNA: TGTGCCAGTAGTACGTGGGCCGGGGAGCTGTTTTTT. This encodes CASSTWAGELFF.